Below are 23 T cell receptor beta chains sequenced from a single sample in a study of graft-versus-host responses after intestinal transplantation. Libraries were prepared by immunoSEQ multiplex PCR; TCRdb keeps only in-frame clonotypes and omits some of them. The sample carries 95,000 or so clones, 80% to 95% recorded once. The starting material was PBMCs, obtained approximately 420 days after intestinal transplant. The receptors derive from a human patient who received an intestinal transplant, so some T cells may come from the graft donor.

V and J are TRBV6-5 and TRBJ1-1, with D maybe TRBD1 (5 bases). This CDR3 comprises 14 residues. V was pared by 0 bases and J by 3 bases, with 8 bases between. The germline gives CDR1 MNHEY, CDR2 SVGAGI. The CDR3 reads CASSYSGRDTEAFF. CDR3 DNA: TGTGCCAGCAGTTACTCGGGACGAGACACTGAAGCTTTCTTT.

The chain is built from TRBV2 and TRBJ2-2; TRBD2 matches 8 bases. The CDR3 length is 14 residues. CDR1 and CDR2 from the germline V gene are SNHLY and FYNNEI. J lost 6 bases, V lost 6 bases, and 6 bases had no gene match. CDR3 DNA: TGTGCCAGCAGAGGAGGACTAGCATCCGGGGAGCTGTTTTTT. Amino acid sequence: CASRGGLASGELFF.

The rearrangement links TRBV21-1 to TRBJ2-7; the DNA was not used to check the table's D call, TRBD2. TRBV21-1 is shown as a pseudogene. This CDR3 has 12 amino acids. CDR3 DNA: TGTGCCAGCAGCATCCTCGGGGGGCCCTGGTACTTC. This sequence encodes CASSILGGPWYF.

The rearrangement joins TRBV13 to TRBJ1-2; 12 nucleotides match TRBD1. CDR3 size: 16 residues. CDR1 PRHDT and CDR2 FYEKMQ come from the germline V gene (reference sequence). The V and J ends lost 4 bases and 2 bases, in that order; junction bases with no gene match: 5. The CDR3 sequence: CASSSPGQGANYGYTF. Here the CDR3 DNA reads TGTGCCAGCAGCTCACCGGGACAGGGGGCAAACTATGGCTACACCTTC.

The gene calls are TRBV19 and TRBJ1-5; 8 nucleotides line up with TRBD1. Per germline, CDR1 LNHDA and CDR2 SQIVND (reference sequence). With V trimmed by 8 bases and J by 4 bases, 1 base remained unmatched. The CDR3 is 12 residues long. The CDR3 bases are TGTGCCAGTCGACAGGGGAATCAGCCCCAGCATTTT. Amino acid sequence: CASRQGNQPQHF. The full variable domain, rest sourced from reference TRBV19 and TRBJ1-5, is DGGITQSPKYLFRKEGQNVTLSCEQNLNHDAMYWYRQDPGQGLRLIYYSQIVNDFQKGDIAEGYSVSREKKESFPLTVTSAQKNPTAFYLCASRQGNQPQHFGDGTRLSIL.

V is TRBV4-1 and J is TRBJ2-7; maybe TRBD1 (6 bases). The CDR3 covers 15 residues. Germline V lookup: CDR1 MGHRA, CDR2 YSYEKL. Trimming shortened V by 2 bases and J by 9 bases, and 20 bases separated the two germline ends. The CDR3: CASSQMISGASGQYF. The CDR3 nucleotides read TGCGCCAGCAGCCAAATGATTTCAGGGGCGTCGGGGCAGTACTTC.

A few counts support this clone. CDR3 protein: CASSPDRVDPQHF. The CDR3 DNA reads as TGTGCCAGCAGCCCCGACAGGGTAGATCCCCAGCATTTT. The V call is TRBV6-1, the J call TRBJ1-5; 7 positions match TRBD1. Trimming at V came to 6 bases and at J to 10 bases, leaving 9 bases not matched to a gene. CDR1 is MNHNS and CDR2 is SASEGT in the germline V gene. The CDR3 sequence is 13 residues long.

The chain employs TRBV4-2 and TRBJ1-2; no clear D. The CDR3 has 14 amino acids. The V gene's germline CDR1 is LGHNA and CDR2 YNFKEQ. The germline V and J ends were trimmed by 3 bases and 6 bases, with 14 bases remaining between them. Here the CDR3 DNA reads TGTGCCAGCAGCCATGTGGTCGGGAAGGATGGCTACACCTTC. It encodes CASSHVVGKDGYTF.

This chain uses TRBV6-5 with TRBJ2-7; the match to TRBD2 covers 8 bases. The V and J ends lost 6 bases and 0 bases, in that order; junction bases with no gene match: 4. The CDR3 sequence is 14 residues long. The germline V gene has CDR1 MNHEY and CDR2 SVGAGI. CDR3 protein: CASRQTSDSYEQYF. The CDR3 coding sequence is TGTGCCAGCAGGCAGACTAGCGACTCCTACGAGCAGTACTTC.

As for this clone: The junction and the germline gene differ at one end; a read error may be behind it. The V gene is TRBV7-7, the J gene TRBJ1-3; D not certain. The CDR3 is made up of 15 amino acids. Germline values: CDR1 SSHAT, CDR2 FNYEAQ (reference sequence). CDR3 in DNA: TGTGCTAGCAGCCCCGGGAGCCCCTCTGGAAACACCATATATTTT. Translating it yields CASSPGSPSGNTIYF.

The rearrangement uses TRBV5-1 and TRBJ2-7, with 8 bases matching TRBD1. Germline loops: CDR1 SGHRS, CDR2 YFSETQ. V dropped 1 base and J dropped 1; count of bases not matched to a gene: 4. The CDR3 sequence is 15 residues long. The CDR3 region is CASSLKGQVSYEQYF. The CDR3 DNA reads as TGCGCCAGCAGCTTGAAGGGACAGGTATCCTACGAGCAGTACTTC.

The chain is built from TRBV10-3 and TRBJ2-7; 8 bases map to TRBD2. In germline, CDR1 is ENHRY, CDR2 SYGVKD. The V gene end was trimmed by 0 bases and the J gene end by 3 bases; junction bases not matched to a gene: 7. CDR3 length equals 16 residues. The CDR3 region has the DNA TGTGCCATCAGTGAGTCGGGCGGGGGGTTGAACTACGAGCAGTACTTC. This translates into CAISESGGGLNYEQYF.

This clone was seen once. The chain joins TRBV9 to TRBJ2-1; D assignment may be TRBD1 or TRBD2 (5 bases each). This CDR3 has 16 amino acids. Germline-derived CDR1 and CDR2 are SGDLS and YYNGEE. Trimming removed 2 bases from V and 0 bases from J, with 12 bases in between. For the CDR3, the DNA is TGTGCCAGCAGCGTCGAGGGGTGGAGCTCCTACAATGAGCAGTTCTTC. It yields the protein CASSVEGWSSYNEQFF.

This sequence joins TRBV7-3 and TRBJ2-3; D may be TRBD2 (6 bases). CDR1 and CDR2 from the germline V gene are SGHTA and FQGTGA. V shed 1 base and J shed 0 bases, with 11 bases lying between them. This CDR3 is 16 amino acids long. CDR3 DNA sequence: TGTGCCAGCAGCTTAAGGATGCGGGGAAGCACAGATACGCAGTATTTT. Translated: CASSLRMRGSTDTQYF.

Here the CDR3 DNA reads TGTGCCAGCAGCTTAAACAGGTTCCCCTACGAGCAGTACTTC. It yields the protein CASSLNRFPYEQYF. The chain combines TRBV7-9 with TRBJ2-7; D is possibly TRBD1 (5 bases). Germline loops: CDR1 SEHNR, CDR2 FQNEAQ (reference sequence). The V gene lost 2 bases and the J gene lost 2 bases, with 10 bases spanning the gap. The CDR3 sequence is 14 residues long. The full variable domain, its missing parts supplied by reference TRBV7-9 and TRBJ2-7, is DTGVSQNPRHKITKRGQNVTFRCDPISEHNRLYWYRQTLGQGPEFLTYFQNEAQLEKSRLLSDRFSAERPKGSFSTLEIQRTEQGDSAMYLCASSLNRFPYEQYFGPGTRLTVT.

The chain couples TRBV5-1 to TRBJ2-7; the match to TRBD1 covers 10 bases. V lost 4 bases to trimming and J lost 4 bases; unmatched junction nucleotides: 5. Germline V gene data show CDR1 as SGHRS and CDR2 as YFSETQ. The CDR3 consists of 14 residues. The CDR3 nucleotides are TGCGCCAGCAGCCCCCCGGGACAGGGGTACGAGCAGTACTTC. Amino acids: CASSPPGQGYEQYF.

The chain employs TRBV6-5 and TRBJ1-6; 7 bases fit TRBD1. The CDR3 is 14 amino acids. Looked up from germline, CDR1 is MNHEY and CDR2 is SVGAGI. The junction had 6 bases not matched to a gene; V was cut back by 5 bases and J by 8 bases. Here the CDR3 DNA reads TGTGCCAGCAGTGCGGACAGGACATATTCACCCCTCCACTTT. Its translation is CASSADRTYSPLHF.

The V call is TRBV7-2, the J call TRBJ1-1; TRBD1 agrees at 7 bases. With V trimmed by 5 bases and J by 5 bases, 11 bases remained unmatched. Germline V CDR1 and CDR2: SGHTA, FQGNSA. The CDR3 spans 15 residues. This chain's CDR3 is CASSLHRGRGTEAFF. DNA for the CDR3: TGTGCCAGCAGCCTCCACAGGGGAAGGGGTACTGAAGCTTTCTTT.

The CDR3 nucleotides read TGTGCCAGCAGCACAGGGGGCCTTTATCAAGAGCAGTACTTC. It specifies CASSTGGLYQEQYF. The genes are TRBV5-4 and TRBJ2-7; 9 nucleotides agree with TRBD1. This CDR3 has 14 residues. Germline assignment: CDR1 SGHNT and CDR2 YYREEE (reference sequence). V trimming: 4 bases; J trimming: 7 bases; junction bases outside the gene matches: 9.

The genes are TRBV4-2 and TRBJ2-3; TRBD2 matches at 15 bases. J gave up 0 bases and V 4 bases, and 5 bases lay outside the gene matches. Germline CDR1 reads LGHNA; CDR2 reads YNFKEQ. The CDR3 extends over 18 amino acids. The CDR3 DNA follows: TGTGCCAGCAGCCGACGGACTAGCGGGGGGGAGAGCACAGATACGCAGTATTTT. Protein product: CASSRRTSGGESTDTQYF.

This clone occurred a few times. The chain couples TRBV4-2 to TRBJ2-2, with 12 bases fitting TRBD2. This CDR3 has 19 amino acids. The germline gives CDR1 LGHNA, CDR2 YNFKEQ. With V trimmed by 1 base and J by 1 base, 7 bases remained unmatched. The CDR3 DNA follows: TGTGCCAGCAGCCAAGTATATACTAGCGGGGGGTGGAACACCGGGGAGCTGTTTTTT. Amino acids: CASSQVYTSGGWNTGELFF.

The chain employs TRBV12-5 and TRBJ1-2; D perhaps matches TRBD1 (5 bases). The V gene's germline CDR1 is LGHNT and CDR2 FRNRAP. Trimming stripped 6 bases from V and 5 bases from J, with 13 bases between. CDR3 length: 13 amino acids. The CDR3: CASGNQGSYGYTF. CDR3 sequence (DNA): TGTGCTAGTGGCAACCAGGGTTCTTATGGCTACACCTTC.

J is TRBJ2-7 and V is TRBV7-9; D may be TRBD2 (5 bases). Between the trimmed V and J ends, which lost 8 bases and 3 bases, there was a span of 14 bases. Per germline, CDR1 SEHNR and CDR2 FQNEAQ (reference sequence). The CDR3 has 13 residues. Here the CDR3 DNA reads TGTGCCAGCGCCCAGAACGACTACTACGAGCAGTACTTC. Its translation: CASAQNDYYEQYF.